This is a list of T cell receptor beta chains from one sample in a study of blood T cell repertoires in COVID-19. Produced via immunoSEQ multiplex PCR; TCRdb's table is partial and in-frame only. The repertoire holds 150,000 to 200,000 clones, 80% to 85% seen once, with approximately 2.4% in the top ten. The sequenced material came from peripheral blood. These receptors all come from a human donor with acute or convalescent COVID-19. The donor label of this sample is uncertain. CDR3s include the opening cysteine and the closing phenylalanine or tryptophan. Each record gives: D gene, clone size, V gene, J gene, CDR3 protein, CDR3 DNA. A D gene is named only where the DNA matches it firmly. Where a row states a size, it is once, few, many or the class of an expanded clone; other rows omit it.

D gene: .; clone size: .; V gene: TRBV5-1; J gene: TRBJ2-1; CDR3 protein: CASSLASPGGYSYNEQFF; CDR3 DNA: TGCGCCAGCAGCTTGGCTTCCCCGGGGGGCTATTCCTACAATGAGCAGTTCTTC
D gene: TRBD2; clone size: .; V gene: TRBV19; J gene: TRBJ2-7; CDR3 protein: CASRPRGGGYEQYF; CDR3 DNA: TGTGCCAGTAGACCGCGGGGGGGCGGCTACGAGCAGTACTTC
D gene: TRBD2; clone size: .; V gene: TRBV18; J gene: TRBJ2-1; CDR3 protein: CASSPTSGTSGGIEQFF; CDR3 DNA: TGTGCCAGCTCACCGACCTCCGGGACTAGCGGGGGAATTGAGCAGTTCTTC
D gene: TRBD1; clone size: few; V gene: TRBV19; J gene: TRBJ1-6; CDR3 protein: CASSPLTGEGSPLHF; CDR3 DNA: TGTGCCAGTAGTCCTTTGACAGGGGAAGGTTCACCCCTCCACTTT
D gene: TRBD2; clone size: .; V gene: TRBV7-8; J gene: TRBJ2-1; CDR3 protein: CASSRVERELYNEQFF; CDR3 DNA: TGTGCCAGCAGCCGGGTGGAGCGGGAATTGTACAATGAGCAGTTCTTC
D gene: .; clone size: few; V gene: TRBV20-1; J gene: TRBJ1-2; CDR3 protein: CSASMGVQIANYGYTF; CDR3 DNA: TGCAGTGCTAGTATGGGAGTTCAGATCGCTAACTATGGCTACACCTTC
D gene: .; clone size: .; V gene: TRBV28; J gene: TRBJ1-5; CDR3 protein: CASSLGPHQPQHF; CDR3 DNA: TGTGCCAGCAGTTTAGGGCCCCATCAGCCCCAGCATTTT
D gene: .; clone size: .; V gene: TRBV6-5; J gene: TRBJ2-3; CDR3 protein: CASRLDQADTQYF; CDR3 DNA: TGTGCCAGCAGGCTCGACCAGGCAGATACGCAGTATTTT
D gene: .; clone size: .; V gene: TRBV6-1; J gene: TRBJ1-6; CDR3 protein: CASSEAGGSSYNSPLHF; CDR3 DNA: TGTGCCAGCAGTGAAGCAGGCGGGAGCTCCTATAATTCACCCCTCCACTTT
D gene: .; clone size: once; V gene: TRBV6-5; J gene: TRBJ1-3; CDR3 protein: CASSYLAAAGNTIYF; CDR3 DNA: TGTGCCAGCAGTTACCTGGCGGCCGCCGGAAACACCATATATTTT
D gene: .; clone size: .; V gene: TRBV21-1; J gene: TRBJ2-7; CDR3 protein: CASSSSGSGGEQYF; CDR3 DNA: TGTGCCAGCAGCAGTTCGGGTTCAGGAGGAGAGCAGTACTTC
D gene: .; clone size: .; V gene: TRBV28; J gene: TRBJ1-1; CDR3 protein: CASILGGNTEAFF; CDR3 DNA: TGTGCCAGCATCCTGGGGGGGAACACTGAAGCTTTCTTT
D gene: .; clone size: .; V gene: TRBV4-1; J gene: TRBJ2-5; CDR3 protein: CASSQGHETQYF; CDR3 DNA: TGCGCCAGCAGCCAAGGACATGAGACCCAGTACTTC
D gene: .; clone size: once; V gene: TRBV5-1; J gene: TRBJ1-1; CDR3 protein: CASSQGGLGAEAFF; CDR3 DNA: TGCGCCAGCAGCCAGGGAGGGCTTGGGGCTGAAGCTTTCTTT
D gene: .; clone size: .; V gene: TRBV30; J gene: TRBJ2-7; CDR3 protein: CAGGVSSYEQYF; CDR3 DNA: TGTGCAGGGGGGGTCAGCTCCTACGAGCAGTACTTC
D gene: TRBD1; clone size: .; V gene: TRBV6-2/TRBV6-3; J gene: TRBJ2-1; CDR3 protein: CASSFFGTEYNEQFF; CDR3 DNA: TGTGCCAGCAGTTTCTTCGGGACAGAATACAATGAGCAGTTCTTC
D gene: TRBD2; clone size: few; V gene: TRBV5-4; J gene: TRBJ2-2; CDR3 protein: CASSSVAGGSTGELFF; CDR3 DNA: TGTGCCAGCAGCTCCGTAGCGGGGGGGAGCACCGGGGAGCTGTTTTTT
D gene: TRBD2; clone size: .; V gene: TRBV2; J gene: TRBJ2-1; CDR3 protein: CARTTSSGKGDEQFF; CDR3 DNA: TGTGCCCGCACTACTTCTAGCGGGAAAGGGGATGAGCAGTTCTTC
D gene: .; clone size: .; V gene: TRBV6-1; J gene: TRBJ1-3; CDR3 protein: CASSDRGRSYGNTIYF; CDR3 DNA: TGTGCCAGCAGTGACAGGGGACGGTCCTATGGAAACACCATATATTTT
D gene: TRBD2; clone size: .; V gene: TRBV3-1/TRBV3-2; J gene: TRBJ2-5; CDR3 protein: CASSQYTSGRTEETQYF; CDR3 DNA: TGTGCCAGCAGCCAATATACTAGCGGGAGGACCGAAGAGACCCAGTACTTC
D gene: .; clone size: .; V gene: TRBV9; J gene: TRBJ1-1; CDR3 protein: CARPTGVACSTEAFF; CDR3 DNA: TGTGCCAGGCCCACGGGGGTGGCCTGCAGCACTGAAGCTTTCTTT
D gene: TRBD2; clone size: once; V gene: TRBV7-2; J gene: TRBJ2-7; CDR3 protein: CASSLPLSGRIAHEQYF; CDR3 DNA: TGTGCCAGCAGCTTACCCCTTAGCGGGAGGATCGCCCACGAGCAGTACTTC
D gene: TRBD1; clone size: .; V gene: TRBV6-5; J gene: TRBJ1-1; CDR3 protein: CASSYPGGRNTEAFF; CDR3 DNA: TGTGCCAGCAGTTACCCAGGGGGAAGGAACACTGAAGCTTTCTTT
D gene: TRBD1; clone size: .; V gene: TRBV7-9; J gene: TRBJ2-7; CDR3 protein: CASSLALGQGRYEQYF; CDR3 DNA: TGTGCCAGCAGCTTAGCCCTCGGACAGGGTCGCTACGAGCAGTACTTC
D gene: .; clone size: .; V gene: TRBV15; J gene: TRBJ1-1; CDR3 protein: CATSRDLGHQNTEAFF; CDR3 DNA: TGTGCCACCAGCAGAGATCTGGGACACCAGAACACTGAAGCTTTCTTT
D gene: .; clone size: few; V gene: TRBV28; J gene: TRBJ1-5; CDR3 protein: CASSFTEYSNQPQHF; CDR3 DNA: TGTGCCAGCAGTTTCACGGAGTATAGCAATCAGCCCCAGCATTTT
D gene: .; clone size: .; V gene: TRBV30; J gene: TRBJ1-1; CDR3 protein: CAWSGGGTEAFF; CDR3 DNA: TGTGCCTGGAGCGGTGGAGGGACTGAAGCTTTCTTT
D gene: TRBD2; clone size: .; V gene: TRBV29-1; J gene: TRBJ2-5; CDR3 protein: CSVEEKRGGNQYF; CDR3 DNA: TGCAGCGTTGAAGAGAAGCGGGGGGGTAACCAGTACTTC
D gene: .; clone size: .; V gene: TRBV4-1; J gene: TRBJ2-7; CDR3 protein: CASSQDWQGGDF; CDR3 DNA: TGCGCCAGCAGCCAAGACTGGCAGGGGGGTGACTTC